The 18 T cell receptor beta chains below were found in one sample sequenced in a study of blood T cell repertoires in COVID-19. This table comes from immunoSEQ multiplex PCR, and its TCRdb copy is limited to in-frame clones, with some not included. The table includes 90,000 to 140,000 clones, about four fifths detected once. Sequencing was carried out using peripheral blood. The receptor set was obtained from an older man with acute or convalescent COVID-19.

V usage is TRBV6-1 and J usage is TRBJ2-7; TRBD1 is a possible D gene (5 bases). Germline CDR1 reads MNHNS; CDR2 reads SASEGT. With 0 bases removed from V and 3 bases from J, the gap between germline ends came to 9 bases. CDR3 length equals 14 residues. CDR3 bases: TGTGCCAGCAGTGAAGCGACAGTTTTCTACGAGCAGTACTTC. Protein: CASSEATVFYEQYF.

The chain carries TRBV29-1 and TRBJ2-5; maybe TRBD1 (6 bases). The length of the CDR3 is 14 residues. The V and J ends lost 3 bases and 5 bases respectively, with 16 bases between them. Germline V gene sequence: CDR1 SQVTM, CDR2 ANQGSEA. Written as DNA, the CDR3 is TGCAGCGTTGAGCGGGCAGGGGTGAGCGAGACCCAGTACTTC. As protein: CSVERAGVSETQYF. Combining the CDR3 with reference TRBV29-1 and TRBJ2-5 gives the whole variable domain SAVISQKPSRDICQRGTSLTIQCQVDSQVTMMFWYRQQPGQSLTLIATANQGSEATYESGFVIDKFPISRPNLTFSTLTVSNMSPEDSSIYLCSVERAGVSETQYFGPGTRLLVL.

The genes are TRBV2 and TRBJ1-3; unclear D gene. The CDR3 loop spans 10 amino acids. Trimming cost V 8 bases and J 4 bases, with 3 bases left between them. The germline gives CDR1 SNHLY, CDR2 FYNNEI. The chain's CDR3 is CASQGNTIYF. CDR3 DNA: TGTGCCAGCCAAGGAAACACCATATATTTT. The whole variable domain, filled in from reference TRBV2 and TRBJ1-3, reads EPEVTQTPSHQVTQMGQEVILRCVPISNHLYFYWYRQILGQKVEFLVSFYNNEISEKSEIFDDQFSVERPDGSNFTLKIRSTKLEDSAMYFCASQGNTIYFGEGSWLTVV.

The CDR3, as DNA: TGTGCCATCAGTGACCCAGGGGGCGCGAACACTGAAGCTTTCTTT. Amino acid sequence: CAISDPGGANTEAFF. The chain combines TRBV10-3 with TRBJ1-1; the match to TRBD1 covers 8 bases. The CDR3 extends over 15 amino acids. With 3 bases clipped from V and 1 base from J, the junction kept 4 bases outside the gene matches. Germline assignment: CDR1 ENHRY and CDR2 SYGVKD.

The V and J genes are TRBV28 and TRBJ1-5; TRBD1 matches at 7 bases. This CDR3 has 12 amino acids. The germline gives CDR1 MDHEN, CDR2 SYDVKM. With 6 bases clipped from V and 15 bases from J, the junction kept 11 bases outside the gene matches. The DNA of the CDR3 is TGTGCCAGCAGCCTTACGACAGGGTGGCCGCATTTT. It yields the protein CASSLTTGWPHF.

This clone was observed a few times. This sequence joins TRBV14 and TRBJ2-1; the D gene is possibly TRBD2 (6 bases). From germline, CDR1 is SGHDN and CDR2 FVKESK. V lost 2 bases, J lost 1 base, and 18 bases lay in between. The CDR3 runs to 18 residues. CDR3 region: CASSQFKGSSGSYNEQFF. The CDR3 nucleotides read TGTGCCAGCAGCCAATTTAAGGGTTCCAGCGGGTCCTACAATGAGCAGTTCTTC.

The J gene is TRBJ2-5, the V gene TRBV3-1 (or the pseudogene TRBV3-2), with D unresolved. The V and J ends lost 4 bases and 5 bases respectively, with 11 bases between them. The CDR3 consists of 13 residues. Germline lookup yields CDR1 LGHDT and CDR2 YNNKEL (reference sequence). DNA of the CDR3: TGTGCCAGCAGCCCCCTGGTGAGGGAGACCCAGTACTTC. Protein product: CASSPLVRETQYF.

The V call is TRBV9, the J call TRBJ2-5, with TRBD2 identical over 8 bases. The germline gives CDR1 SGDLS, CDR2 YYNGEE. V was pared by 2 bases and J by 5 bases, with 8 bases of the junction left unmatched. The CDR3 extends over 15 amino acids. The CDR3 DNA is TGTGCCAGCAGCGTTGACAGCGGGAGACGGGAGACCCAGTACTTC. Its translation is CASSVDSGRRETQYF. Variable domain in full (rest from reference TRBV9 and TRBJ2-5): DSGVTQTPKHLITATGQRVTLRCSPRSGDLSVYWYQQSLDQGLQFLIQYYNGEERAKGNILERFSAQQFPDLHSELNLSSLELGDSALYFCASSVDSGRRETQYFGPGTRLLVL.

The chain recombines TRBV28 with TRBJ2-1; 9 positions agree with TRBD1. This CDR3 region has 16 residues. After removal of 5 bases from V and 6 bases from J, the junction contained 11 bases not matched to a gene. Germline assignment: CDR1 MDHEN and CDR2 SYDVKM. Here the CDR3 reads CASSQPRGQGSNEQFF. In DNA, the CDR3 is TGTGCCAGCAGTCAACCTAGGGGACAGGGCTCCAATGAGCAGTTCTTC.

The chain carries TRBV28 and TRBJ1-5; D is perhaps TRBD1 (5 bases). This CDR3 spans 13 amino acids. Germline CDR1 is MDHEN and CDR2 is SYDVKM. Trimming left V 6 bases short and J 5 bases short, with 11 bases between. CDR3 sequence (DNA): TGTGCCAGCAGGGATACAGGTGATCAGCCCCAGCATTTT. Protein: CASRDTGDQPQHF.

The rearrangement links TRBV19 to TRBJ1-5, with 7 bases fitting TRBD1. V shed 7 bases, J shed 5 bases, and the junction held 11 bases outside the gene matches. Germline V gene data show CDR1 as LNHDA and CDR2 as SQIVND (reference sequence). This CDR3 region has 15 residues. The DNA of the CDR3 is TGTGCCAGTAAAGGCACGGGCAGGGGGGATCAGCCCCAGCATTTT. Translated: CASKGTGRGDQPQHF.

The chain uses TRBV19 and TRBJ1-1; D unresolved. CDR1 is LNHDA and CDR2 is SQIVND in the germline V gene (reference sequence). The CDR3 runs to 13 residues. Trimming cost V 3 bases and J 1 base, with 6 bases left between them. CDR3 protein: CASSILENTEAFF. The CDR3 DNA sequence: TGTGCCAGTAGTATCTTAGAGAACACTGAAGCTTTCTTT.

This chain connects TRBV11-2 to TRBJ2-1; a weak D match, TRBD2 (5 bases). Trimming cost V 2 bases and J 3 bases, with 5 bases left between them. The CDR3 is 13 residues long. Germline V gene data show CDR1 as SGHAT and CDR2 as FQNNGV. CDR3: CASSLRDYNEQFF. The CDR3, as DNA: TGTGCCAGCAGCTTACGGGACTACAATGAGCAGTTCTTC.

The chain recombines TRBV2 with TRBJ2-1; 8 nucleotides line up with TRBD2. The CDR3 runs to 14 residues. Germline CDR1 and CDR2: SNHLY and FYNNEI. V lost 7 bases to trimming and J lost 3 bases; unmatched junction nucleotides: 5. Written as DNA, the CDR3 is TGTGCCAGCAAAGATAGCGGGATCTACAATGAGCAGTTCTTC. As protein: CASKDSGIYNEQFF.

The chain links TRBV27 to TRBJ2-1; 9 bases line up with TRBD1. The CDR3 totals 16 residues. Germline CDR1 reads MNHEY; CDR2 reads SMNVEV (reference sequence). V trimming: 7 bases; J trimming: 5 bases; junction bases outside the gene matches: 12. The CDR3 sequence is CASIRLTGQGNNEQFF. In DNA form, the CDR3 reads TGTGCCAGCATACGGCTTACGGGACAGGGCAACAATGAGCAGTTCTTC.

V and J are TRBV5-1 and TRBJ2-2; 10 nucleotides line up with TRBD1. V trimming: 2 bases; J trimming: 8 bases; junction bases outside the gene matches: 6. The CDR3 runs to 15 residues. In germline, CDR1 is SGHRS, CDR2 YFSETQ. The DNA of the CDR3 is TGCGCCAGCAGCTTTACCGGGACAGGGGCGGGGGAGCTGTTTTTT. Its translation: CASSFTGTGAGELFF.

The chain carries TRBV7-9 and TRBJ2-1, with D unresolved. CDR1 is SEHNR and CDR2 is FQNEAQ in the germline V gene (reference sequence). Between the trimmed V and J ends, which lost 6 bases and 8 bases, there was a span of 8 bases. The CDR3 length is 11 residues. The CDR3: CASRGQDEQFF. CDR3 nucleotide sequence: TGTGCCAGCAGGGGTCAGGATGAGCAGTTCTTC.

The chain joins TRBV4-1 to TRBJ2-3; 9 nucleotides align to TRBD2. The J segment lost 6 bases and the V segment lost 5 bases, leaving 9 bases of the junction unmatched. The CDR3 has 15 residues. Per germline, CDR1 MGHRA and CDR2 YSYEKL. The CDR3 region is CASSGPGLAADTQYF. CDR3 nucleotide sequence: TGCGCCAGCAGCGGCCCGGGACTAGCAGCCGATACGCAGTATTTT.